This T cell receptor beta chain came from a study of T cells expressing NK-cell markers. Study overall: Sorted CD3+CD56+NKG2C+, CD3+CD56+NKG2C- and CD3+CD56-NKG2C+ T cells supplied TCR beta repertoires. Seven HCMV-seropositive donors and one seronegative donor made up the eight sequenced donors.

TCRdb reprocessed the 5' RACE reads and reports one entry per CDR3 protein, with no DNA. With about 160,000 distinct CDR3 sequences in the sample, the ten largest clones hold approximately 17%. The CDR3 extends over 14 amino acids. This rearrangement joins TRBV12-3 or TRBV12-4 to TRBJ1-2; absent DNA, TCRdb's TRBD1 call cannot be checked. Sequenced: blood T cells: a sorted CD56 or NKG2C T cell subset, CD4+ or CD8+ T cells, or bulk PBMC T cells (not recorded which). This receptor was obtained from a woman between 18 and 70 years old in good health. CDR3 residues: CASSLRGDPYGYTF.